Following are 25 T cell receptor beta chains from one sample sequenced in a study of T cell responses to AZD1222 COVID-19 vaccine. The table came from immunoSEQ multiplex PCR; TCRdb's copy has only in-frame clones and leaves some out. The sample lists 150,000 to 200,000 clones; about nine tenths were seen once. The sample here was peripheral blood, taken on day 0 of AZD1222 vaccination. These receptor sequences come from an adult in good health.

The chain joins TRBV5-1 to TRBJ2-2; either TRBD1 or TRBD2 may supply D (6 bases each). V shed 4 bases and J shed 0 bases, with 10 bases lying between them. This CDR3 is 15 amino acids long. The germline gives CDR1 SGHRS, CDR2 YFSETQ. CDR3 nucleotides: TGCGCCAGCAGCATGGGGGGCACGAACACCGGGGAGCTGTTTTTT. Translating it yields CASSMGGTNTGELFF. Variable domain in full (rest from reference TRBV5-1 and TRBJ2-2): KAGVTQTPRYLIKTRGQQVTLSCSPISGHRSVSWYQQTPGQGLQFLFEYFSETQRNKGNFPGRFSGRQFSNSRSEMNVSTLELGDSALYLCASSMGGTNTGELFFGEGSRLTVL.

This rearrangement joins TRBV5-1 to TRBJ2-6, with D tentatively TRBD2 (6 bases). CDR3 length equals 15 residues. Germline V gene lookup returns CDR1 SGHRS and CDR2 YFSETQ. Trimming took off 4 bases at V and 0 bases at J, with 8 bases between the two ends. This CDR3 reads CASSTSPSGANVLTF. The DNA of the CDR3 is TGCGCCAGCAGCACTAGCCCCTCTGGGGCCAACGTCCTGACTTTC. Combining the CDR3 with reference TRBV5-1 and TRBJ2-6 gives the whole variable domain KAGVTQTPRYLIKTRGQQVTLSCSPISGHRSVSWYQQTPGQGLQFLFEYFSETQRNKGNFPGRFSGRQFSNSRSEMNVSTLELGDSALYLCASSTSPSGANVLTFGAGSRLTVL.

A single count supports this clone. The genes are TRBV19 and TRBJ1-5, with D tentatively TRBD1 (6 bases). CDR3 size: 15 residues. In germline, CDR1 is LNHDA, CDR2 SQIVND (reference sequence). Trimming stripped 7 bases from V and 5 bases from J, with 18 bases between. The CDR3 nucleotides are TGTGCCAGTAACGACCCGGGAACAGGGCATCAGCCCCAGCATTTT. Translation: CASNDPGTGHQPQHF.

This clone came up once. The J gene is TRBJ1-4, the V gene TRBV7-9; no definite D call. Deletions cut 1 base from V and 7 bases from J, with 7 bases between. Germline assignment: CDR1 SEHNR and CDR2 FQNEAQ (reference sequence). The CDR3 loop spans 13 amino acids. CDR3: CASSLVGSEKLFF. The CDR3 DNA follows: TGTGCCAGCAGCTTAGTGGGCAGTGAAAAACTGTTTTTT. The variable domain in full, completed from reference TRBV7-9 and TRBJ1-4, reads DTGVSQNPRHKITKRGQNVTFRCDPISEHNRLYWYRQTLGQGPEFLTYFQNEAQLEKSRLLSDRFSAERPKGSFSTLEIQRTEQGDSAMYLCASSLVGSEKLFFGSGTQLSVL.

The chain is built from TRBV6-5 and TRBJ2-2, with a possible D match to TRBD1 (6 bases). The germline V gene encodes CDR1 MNHEY and CDR2 SVGAGI. CDR3 size: 15 residues. V lost 7 bases to trimming and J lost 5 bases, with 17 bases between them. CDR3 sequence (DNA): TGTGCCAGCATCAACAGGGACCCAGGGACCGGGGAGCTGTTTTTT. Amino acid sequence: CASINRDPGTGELFF.

This clone was picked up one time. CDR3 nucleotides: TGTGCCAGTAGTATAAAACAGTTCGGCTCTGGAAACACCATATATTTT. Its protein is CASSIKQFGSGNTIYF. The chain joins TRBV19 to TRBJ1-3, with unresolved D. V shed 2 bases and J shed 0 bases, with 11 bases lying between them. Germline V gene data show CDR1 as LNHDA and CDR2 as SQIVND (reference sequence). This CDR3 is 16 amino acids long.

The J gene is TRBJ1-1, the V gene TRBV5-1; 9 bases fit TRBD1. The germline V gene encodes CDR1 SGHRS and CDR2 YFSETQ. V was pared by 3 bases and J by 5 bases, with 5 bases of the junction left unmatched. This CDR3 is 14 amino acids long. The CDR3 spells CASSWGQGETEAFF. The CDR3 coding sequence is TGCGCCAGCAGCTGGGGACAGGGTGAAACTGAAGCTTTCTTT.

The chain carries TRBV7-2 and TRBJ2-2; D perhaps matches TRBD2 (5 bases). V was pared by 2 bases and J by 1 base, with 5 bases between. Germline CDR1 reads SGHTA; CDR2 reads FQGNSA. The CDR3 covers 14 residues. This CDR3 is CASSLRGNTGELFF. Here the CDR3 DNA reads TGTGCCAGCAGCTTACGGGGGAACACCGGGGAGCTGTTTTTT. The variable domain in full, completed from reference TRBV7-2 and TRBJ2-2, reads GAGVSQSPSNKVTEKGKDVELRCDPISGHTALYWYRQSLGQGLEFLIYFQGNSAPDKSGLPSDRFSAERTGGSVSTLTIQRTQQEDSAVYLCASSLRGNTGELFFGEGSRLTVL.

The CDR3 DNA reads as TGTGCCAGCAGTGAAATTTATAGCAATCAGCCCCAGCATTTT. It encodes CASSEIYSNQPQHF. The chain joins TRBV2 to TRBJ1-5; no firm D call. This CDR3 has 14 residues. V dropped 2 bases and J dropped 0 bases, with 5 bases sitting between them. CDR1 and CDR2 from the germline V gene are SNHLY and FYNNEI.

CDR3 residues: CASSLVGGATGNTIYF. The CDR3 bases are TGTGCCAGCAGCTTAGTGGGGGGCGCTACTGGAAACACCATATATTTT. The genes are TRBV7-2 and TRBJ1-3, with a weak D call TRBD1 (6 bases). The germline gives CDR1 SGHTA, CDR2 FQGNSA. V lost 1 base, J lost 2 bases, and 12 bases lay in between. The CDR3 is made up of 16 amino acids.

The chain links TRBV18 to TRBJ2-7, with D perhaps matching TRBD1 (6 bases). The CDR3 totals 19 residues. Trimming took off 1 base at V and 0 bases at J, with 22 bases between the two ends. The germline V gene has CDR1 KGHSH and CDR2 LQKENI. For the CDR3, the DNA is TGTGCCAGCTCACCACGTCCCGGGACATCTGGGGGACCCTCCTACGAGCAGTACTTC. This gives the protein CASSPRPGTSGGPSYEQYF.

The chain is built from TRBV19 and TRBJ1-4; weak D call: TRBD1 (5 bases). Trimming left V 4 bases short and J 5 bases short, with 11 bases between. CDR3 size: 14 residues. Germline CDR1 is LNHDA and CDR2 is SQIVND (reference sequence). CDR3 in amino acids: CASSRRGSNEKLFF. The DNA for the CDR3 is TGTGCCAGTAGTAGGAGGGGCTCAAATGAAAAACTGTTTTTT.

V usage is TRBV4-1 and J usage is TRBJ2-1; unclear D gene. Germline assignment: CDR1 MGHRA and CDR2 YSYEKL. CDR3 length equals 11 residues. V gave up 3 bases and J gave up 10 bases, with 7 bases separating them. The CDR3 sequence is CASSQFQEQFF. CDR3 nucleotides: TGCGCCAGCAGCCAGTTTCAGGAGCAGTTCTTC.

The chain combines TRBV6-5 with TRBJ1-2, with D tentatively TRBD1 (5 bases). Trimming shortened V by 4 bases and J by 4 bases, and 19 bases separated the two germline ends. CDR1 MNHEY and CDR2 SVGAGI come from the germline V gene. The CDR3 sequence is 16 residues long. The CDR3 spells CASSSRDPSRSYGYTF. DNA of the CDR3: TGTGCCAGCAGTTCCCGGGACCCCTCGCGGAGCTATGGCTACACCTTC.

This clone was found once. At one boundary the junction diverges from the germline segment, which might be a read error. V gene TRBV20-1 combines with J gene TRBJ2-7; D is unresolved. This CDR3 comprises 11 residues. Per germline, CDR1 DFQATT and CDR2 SNEGSKA (reference sequence). CDR3: CSVLDLYEQYF. In DNA, the CDR3 is TGCAGTGTGCTCGACCTCTACGAACAGTACTTC.

The chain carries TRBV9 and TRBJ1-6, with D possibly being TRBD1 (5 bases). The CDR3 has 17 residues. V was trimmed by 4 bases and J by 0 bases, leaving 14 bases between them. From germline, CDR1 is SGDLS and CDR2 YYNGEE. As DNA, the CDR3 is TGTGCCAGCAGCACCCAACAGGAAAGCTCCTATAATTCACCCCTCCACTTT. Translated, it gives CASSTQQESSYNSPLHF.

The chain is built from TRBV5-4 and TRBJ1-2; 7 positions agree with TRBD1. Per the germline V gene, CDR1 is SGHNT and CDR2 is YYREEE (reference sequence). J was trimmed by 0 bases and V by 4 bases; bases with no gene match: 6. The CDR3 is made up of 15 amino acids. The CDR3 spells CASSPPGTANYGYTF. In DNA, the CDR3 is TGTGCCAGCAGCCCGCCCGGGACAGCTAACTATGGCTACACCTTC.

This sequence joins TRBV4-2 and TRBJ2-3; D gene uncertain. CDR1 is LGHNA and CDR2 is YNFKEQ in the germline V gene. The CDR3 extends over 12 amino acids. Trimming removed 1 base at V and 7 bases at J, with 6 bases between. The CDR3 DNA follows: TGTGCCAGCAGCCAAGGGGCAAATACGCAGTATTTT. Its translation: CASSQGANTQYF.

The J gene is TRBJ2-3, the V gene TRBV25-1, with 9 positions matching TRBD1. The germline V gene has CDR1 MGHDK and CDR2 SYGVNS. The CDR3 consists of 13 residues. Written as DNA, the CDR3 is TGTGCGAGCCGGGACAGGGAGCGTGGTACGCAGTATTTT. Protein: CASRDRERGTQYF.

Notes on this clone: A much more abundant neighbour one base away suggests this may be a read error. The sample has other DNA sequences that encode this CDR3 too. The chain recombines TRBV11-3 with TRBJ1-1; D uncertain. Trimming shortened V by 3 bases and J by 1 base, and 6 bases separated the two germline ends. The V gene's germline CDR1 is SGHNT and CDR2 YENEEA. The CDR3 length is 13 residues. The CDR3 DNA sequence: TGTGCCAGCAGCTTGGGAGCGAACACTGAAGCTTTCTTT. Translation gives CASSLGANTEAFF. Based on the CDR3 plus reference TRBV11-3 and TRBJ1-1, the full variable domain is EAGVVQSPRYKIIEKKQPVAFWCNPISGHNTLYWYLQNLGQGPELLIRYENEEAVDDSQLPKDRFSAERLKGVDSTLKIQPAELGDSAVYLCASSLGANTEAFFGQGTRLTVV.

This clone was recorded once. The chain links TRBV30 to TRBJ2-1, with 8 bases that match TRBD1. Germline V gene data show CDR1 as GTSNPN and CDR2 as SVGIG (reference sequence). V gave up 0 bases and J gave up 3 bases; unmatched junction bases: 7. The CDR3 covers 16 residues. The CDR3 is CAWSVRPTGGYNEQFF. The CDR3 coding sequence is TGTGCCTGGAGTGTTCGCCCAACAGGGGGCTACAATGAGCAGTTCTTC.

The V and J genes are TRBV25-1 and TRBJ1-1, with a weak D call TRBD1 (5 bases). The CDR3 loop spans 15 amino acids. Trimming took 4 bases from V and 1 from J, leaving 13 bases between them. Looked up from germline, CDR1 is MGHDK and CDR2 is SYGVNS. Here the CDR3 reads CASSGETASNTEAFF. CDR3 nucleotide sequence: TGTGCCAGCAGTGGGGAGACAGCGTCGAACACTGAAGCTTTCTTT.

This clone was seen a single time. The V and J genes are TRBV3-1 (or the pseudogene TRBV3-2) and TRBJ2-7; 13 bases match TRBD2. V shed 4 bases, J shed 3 bases, and the junction held 18 bases outside the gene matches. The CDR3 is 20 residues long. Germline V gene sequence: CDR1 LGHDT, CDR2 YNNKEL (reference sequence). The CDR3 DNA follows: TGTGCCAGCAGCCGGGACAGGGGAGGACTAGCGGGAGAGAGGTTCTACGAGCAGTACTTC. Translation gives CASSRDRGGLAGERFYEQYF.

The rearrangement uses TRBV6-5 and TRBJ1-5, with D unclear. The CDR3 extends over 15 amino acids. V lost 6 bases and J lost 0, with 12 bases in between. Germline V gene sequence: CDR1 MNHEY, CDR2 SVGAGI. The CDR3 bases are TGTGCCAGCAGGCCAACAGAGATTAGCAATCAGCCCCAGCATTTT. Translating it yields CASRPTEISNQPQHF.

The rearrangement uses TRBV2 and TRBJ1-1; a weak D match, TRBD1 (5 bases). There are 15 residues in the CDR3. Germline lookup yields CDR1 SNHLY and CDR2 FYNNEI. With 5 bases removed from V and 7 bases from J, the gap between germline ends came to 20 bases. CDR3 amino acids: CASSPRVTGPYEAFF. The CDR3 DNA reads as TGTGCCAGCAGTCCCAGGGTTACGGGACCATATGAAGCTTTCTTT.